This T cell receptor (beta chain) was observed in a study of CD8+ T cells in alopecia areata. Study information: At a dose of 5 to 10 mg twice daily, oral tofacitinib was given to treated patients.

Whole-study findings and limits: Only a single nonresponder existed, so baseline CD8+ expansion links stay unclear. Many expanded lesional clones persisted during tofacitinib (in both scalp and blood).

Treatment here: oral pan-JAK inhibitor, 5-10 mg twice daily. Peripheral blood, together with lesional scalp punch biopsies, was collected from alopecia areata patients. This CDR3 has 13 amino acids. The germline V and J ends were trimmed by 5 bases and 3 bases, with 11 bases remaining between them. Germline values: CDR1 SQVTM, CDR2 ANQGSEA. Reverse transcribed after extraction, RNA yielded cDNA as the sequencing template. Measured with immunoSEQ multiplex PCR; TCRdb has only the in-frame clones, and not every one. The data show about 200,000 clones, roughly 60% seen once. This clone was observed once. What it recognizes is unknown.

The V call is TRBV29-1, the J call TRBJ2-4; D not resolved. The source of this sequence is a human donor with alopecia areata. Sequencing used CD4+ T cells sorted from blood, obtained at week 24, from a patient treated with tofacitinib. The chain's CDR3 is CSVLDPRKNIQYF. The DNA of the CDR3 is TGCAGCGTTTTGGATCCCCGCAAAAACATTCAGTACTTC.